This passage covers 2 T cell receptor beta chains from one sample sequenced in a study of T cells in Graves' hyperthyroidism and ophthalmopathy. RNA transcripts yielded amplified TCR beta CDR3 regions. Carried out on the TCR CDR3, a first-round RT-PCR used the HTBI primer set. Each CDR3 protein is one row after TCRdb ran MiXCR on the multiplex PCR reads. The data contain hundreds of thousands of distinct CDR3 sequences, roughly 45% of them singletons. Material: peripheral blood or thyroid tissue (not recorded which). These receptors originate from an adult man with Graves' disease, either hyperthyroidism or ophthalmopathy (not recorded which).

This clonotype was seen only a few times. The CDR3 here is CASSPLGRFQPQHF. CDR3 nucleotides: TGTGCCAGCAGCCCACTGGGGCGCTTTCAGCCCCAGCATTTT. The chain combines TRBV7-8 with TRBJ1-5, with D maybe TRBD1 (5 bases). This CDR3 is built from 14 residues. Trimming left V 5 bases short and J 6 bases short, with 14 bases between. Germline V gene data show CDR1 as SGHVS and CDR2 as FQNEAQ.

This clonotype showed up just once. This chain joins TRBV25-1 and TRBJ1-2; 9 bases match TRBD1. CDR1 and CDR2 (germline): MGHDK, SYGVNS. The length of the CDR3 is 13 residues. V was clipped by 6 bases and J by 8 bases; unmatched bases: 7. CDR3 bases: TGTGCCAGCAGAGGAACAGGGGGCCGCGGCTACACCTTC. This gives the protein CASRGTGGRGYTF.